The T cell receptor (beta chain) under discussion was sequenced for a study of cytomegalovirus exposure and HLA in healthy donors. Amplification used 60 Vbeta primers and 13 Jbeta primers. Generated by immunoSEQ multiplex PCR, the TCRdb table keeps only in-frame clones and is missing some. The sample lists about 120,000 clones, around four fifths occurring once. After removal of 3 bases from V and 8 bases from J, the junction contained 2 bases not matched to a gene. Per germline, CDR1 SGHTA and CDR2 FQGTGA. The CDR3 consists of 15 residues. Concerning this clone: Its antigen is unknown.

General observations from the study: Later on, analysis showed that most CMV-associated TCR beta chains appeared to be HLA-restricted. Across donors, sequencing depth was assumed by presence/absence analyses to be roughly uniform. More clonal expansion characterized HLA-associated TCR beta chains than equally common others in a later analysis. The authors judged a highly shared variant cluster likely a sequencing artifact.

Sequencing used PBMCs. This receptor was taken from a man between 18 and 29 years old in good health and CMV-seropositive. This chain links TRBV7-3 with TRBJ2-1; 15 bases align to TRBD2. The DNA for the CDR3 is TGTGCCAGCAGCTTGGGACTAGCGGGGGGTTATGAGCAGTTCTTC. Translation gives CASSLGLAGGYEQFF.